In its sample, the clone carrying this T cell receptor beta chain was seen a few times. Its antigen is still unknown. The entry originates in a study of cytomegalovirus exposure and HLA in healthy donors. Overall study: Sequencing of 180 million or so T cells in an earlier analysis found 95 million to 120 million unique TCR beta sequences. Among the roughly 430 genotyped donors, 70% to 90% were placed in the Caucasian-associated ancestry cluster.

A multiplex PCR was run with 60 Vbeta primers and 13 Jbeta primers. Repertoires were generated with immunoSEQ multiplex PCR, while TCRdb's copy carries only in-frame clones and drops some. The sample contains approximately 37,000 clones, about 67% of which appear only once. Whole-study results and caveats: The likely explanation for a cluster of highly shared sequence variants was sequencing artifact. A missense variant in DCLRE1C was later tied to TCR beta V- and J-gene trimming.

J was trimmed by 3 bases and V by 3 bases; bases with no gene match: 13. Germline V lookup: CDR1 KGHSH, CDR2 LQKENI. The CDR3 is 18 residues long. This clonotype was obtained from a young man in good health and CMV-seronegative. The chain joins TRBV18 to TRBJ1-4, with 7 bases identical to TRBD1. Specimen: PBMCs. The CDR3 DNA reads as TGTGCCAGCTCACCGACAGGGCCGCCACAAGTGTCTAATGAAAAACTGTTTTTT. Encoded protein: CASSPTGPPQVSNEKLFF.